The 14 T cell receptor beta chains below were found in one sample sequenced in a study of Ad26.COV2.S vaccination and SARS-CoV-2 variants. Clones were sequenced by immunoSEQ multiplex PCR, and TCRdb holds only the in-frame ones, with some missing. Here the sample spans over 85,000 clones, 82% being singletons. The input for sequencing was peripheral blood, taken after recovery from COVID-19. The source is a human donor who had recovered from COVID-19.

This clone was detected once. The chain couples TRBV28 to TRBJ2-5, with TRBD2 identical over 9 bases. Germline V gene sequence: CDR1 MDHEN, CDR2 SYDVKM. This CDR3 has 14 amino acids. After removal of 5 bases from V and 3 bases from J, the junction contained 4 bases not matched to a gene. The CDR3 DNA reads as TGTGCCAGCAGTGCCCGACTAGCGGAAGAGACCCAGTACTTC. This codes for CASSARLAEETQYF. Complete variable domain (other parts from reference TRBV28 and TRBJ2-5): DVKVTQSSRYLVKRTGEKVFLECVQDMDHENMFWYRQDPGLGLRLIYFSYDVKMKEKGDIPEGYSVSREKKERFSLILESASTNQTSMYLCASSARLAEETQYFGPGTRLLVL.

The genes are TRBV7-9 and TRBJ2-1; 7 bases are shared with TRBD2. V was pared by 2 bases and J by 5 bases, with 3 bases of the junction left unmatched. CDR3 length equals 14 residues. The V gene's germline CDR1 is SEHNR and CDR2 FQNEAQ (reference sequence). The CDR3 region has the DNA TGTGCCAGCAGCTTATCCAGCGGGAACAATGAGCAGTTCTTC. Protein sequence: CASSLSSGNNEQFF.

V gene TRBV5-4 combines with J gene TRBJ2-2; D is perhaps TRBD1 (5 bases). This CDR3 region has 16 residues. Trimming pared 0 bases from V and 2 bases from J, leaving 11 bases between. Germline lookup yields CDR1 SGHNT and CDR2 YYREEE (reference sequence). CDR3 region: CASSLEDIPNTGELFF. The CDR3 nucleotides read TGTGCCAGCAGCTTGGAGGACATCCCAAACACCGGGGAGCTGTTTTTT.

The V gene is TRBV6-4, the J gene TRBJ2-1; D perhaps matches TRBD1 (6 bases). V was pared by 4 bases and J by 10 bases, with 17 bases between. Germline values: CDR1 MRHNA, CDR2 SNTAGT. The CDR3 covers 14 residues. The CDR3 nucleotides read TGTGCCAGCAGTGCGACAGGAAATCCATACGAGCAGTTCTTC. It translates to CASSATGNPYEQFF.

The chain carries TRBV4-2 and TRBJ2-7, with 9 nucleotides matching TRBD1. Germline assignment: CDR1 LGHNA and CDR2 YNFKEQ. J gave up 4 bases and V 4 bases, and 23 bases lay outside the gene matches. The CDR3 is made up of 20 amino acids. This CDR3 reads CASSRDYNSPGQGMGYEQYF. CDR3 in DNA: TGTGCCAGCAGCCGCGACTACAATTCACCGGGACAGGGAATGGGATACGAGCAGTACTTC.

The genes are TRBV4-3 and TRBJ1-2; 9 bases map to TRBD1. Germline CDR1 LGHNA, CDR2 YSLEER. V shed 4 bases and J 5 bases; nucleotides not matched to a gene: 8. The CDR3 is 15 residues long. CDR3 sequence (DNA): TGCGCCAGCAGCCGGGGGACAGGGACCACATATGGCTACACCTTC. Protein sequence: CASSRGTGTTYGYTF.

The chain has TRBV2 and TRBJ1-1, with D perhaps TRBD1 (6 bases). Trimming took off 6 bases at V and 6 bases at J, with 17 bases between the two ends. The CDR3 has 14 residues. Germline values: CDR1 SNHLY, CDR2 FYNNEI. The CDR3 loop reads CASSGLQGFSEAFF. The CDR3 coding sequence is TGTGCCAGCAGCGGGCTACAGGGCTTCTCTGAAGCTTTCTTT.

CDR3 protein: CASSFKVSGNQPQHF. DNA for the CDR3: TGTGCCAGTAGTTTTAAGGTCTCGGGCAATCAGCCCCAGCATTTT. The chain employs TRBV19 and TRBJ1-5; D unclear. The CDR3 spans 15 residues. V gave up 5 bases and J gave up 2 bases, with 13 bases separating them. CDR1 is LNHDA, CDR2 SQIVND, per germline (reference sequence).

The chain employs TRBV29-1 and TRBJ2-6; TRBD1 aligns across 7 bases. The length of the CDR3 is 13 residues. V lost 7 bases and J lost 4; bases outside the gene matches: 4. Germline CDR1 SQVTM, CDR2 ANQGSEA. The DNA for the CDR3 is TGCAGCGCAACAGGGGAAGGGGCCAACGTCCTGACTTTC. Amino acid sequence: CSATGEGANVLTF.

J is TRBJ1-1 and V is TRBV5-6; D uncertain. Trimming took 2 bases from V and 1 from J, leaving 9 bases between them. CDR1 is SGHDT, CDR2 YYEEEE, per germline. CDR3 size: 14 residues. This CDR3 is CASSFLGENTEAFF. CDR3 in DNA: TGTGCCAGCAGCTTCCTAGGTGAGAACACTGAAGCTTTCTTT.

The genes are TRBV3-1 (or the pseudogene TRBV3-2) and TRBJ2-6; D is uncertain. Per the germline V gene, CDR1 is LGHDT and CDR2 is YNNKEL (reference sequence). The CDR3 is made up of 15 amino acids. Deletions cut 10 bases from V and 0 bases from J, with 13 bases between. CDR3 amino acids: CATRIRFSGANVLTF. Written as DNA, the CDR3 is TGTGCCACCAGGATACGGTTCTCTGGGGCCAACGTCCTGACTTTC.

This clone has more than one count but fewer than ten. The V and J genes are TRBV27 and TRBJ2-1; 8 positions agree with TRBD2. From germline, CDR1 is MNHEY and CDR2 SMNVEV (reference sequence). Trimming took 1 base from V and 5 from J; bases not matched to a gene: 4. The CDR3 totals 15 residues. The CDR3 spells CASSLYGRANNEQFF. CDR3 nucleotide sequence: TGTGCCAGCAGTTTATACGGGAGGGCCAACAATGAGCAGTTCTTC.

The chain recombines TRBV7-3 with TRBJ2-3; a weak D match, TRBD1 (6 bases). The CDR3 spans 15 residues. Trimming shortened V by 5 bases and J by 3 bases, and 15 bases separated the two germline ends. CDR1 and CDR2 from the germline V gene are SGHTA and FQGTGA. The CDR3 DNA sequence: TGTGCCAGCAGCCCGGTAGGGGGTGTGACAGATACGCAGTATTTT. This encodes CASSPVGGVTDTQYF.

The V gene is TRBV20-1, the J gene TRBJ2-7; 7 nucleotides match TRBD2. Germline lookup yields CDR1 DFQATT and CDR2 SNEGSKA (reference sequence). After removal of 3 bases from V and 7 bases from J, the junction contained 9 bases not matched to a gene. The CDR3 runs 13 residues. Here the CDR3 DNA reads TGCAGTGCTAGTATTGCCGTCGGGAGGGAGCAGTACTTC. Amino acids: CSASIAVGREQYF.